A single sample is the source of the 23 T cell receptor beta chains below, sequenced in a study of shared clonotypes between healthy human individuals. Sequenced by immunoSEQ multiplex PCR; TCRdb stores in-frame clones only, minus some. The table lists around 2.3 million clones, approximately 95% of them singletons. Input material: naive CD4+ T cells sorted from blood. Noted subset: CD45RA+ positively selected. These receptors were obtained from a man in his late teens or twenties in good health.

A single count supports this clone. The rearrangement joins TRBV10-3 to TRBJ1-3, with a tentative D call TRBD1 (5 bases). V shed 7 bases and J shed 9 bases, with 13 bases lying between them. CDR3 length: 12 residues. Germline assignment: CDR1 ENHRY and CDR2 SYGVKD. As DNA, the CDR3 is TGTGCCATCACATGGGAGGGGAGCACCATATATTTT. It is translated as CAITWEGSTIYF.

V is TRBV19 and J is TRBJ2-1; D is unresolved. V dropped 3 bases and J dropped 5 bases, with 11 bases sitting between them. Germline loops: CDR1 LNHDA, CDR2 SQIVND (reference sequence). The CDR3 spans 14 residues. CDR3: CASSIQPLHNEQFF. The DNA of the CDR3 is TGTGCCAGTAGTATCCAGCCCCTGCACAATGAGCAGTTCTTC.

The chain links TRBV30 to TRBJ2-6; D is uncertain. This CDR3 has 13 amino acids. Trimming removed 3 bases at V and 4 bases at J, with 7 bases between. Germline CDR1 reads GTSNPN; CDR2 reads SVGIG (reference sequence). The CDR3 coding sequence is TGTGCCTGGAGAAAAGCCGGGGCCAACGTCCTGACTTTC. Protein sequence: CAWRKAGANVLTF.

The chain combines TRBV28 with TRBJ1-1, with a weak D call TRBD1 (6 bases). The V end lost 5 bases, the J end lost 10 bases, and 23 bases lay between the germline ends. CDR3 length: 15 residues. CDR1 MDHEN and CDR2 SYDVKM come from the germline V gene. The CDR3 reads CASSVSSRGIKSAFF. The DNA of the CDR3 is TGTGCCAGCAGTGTCTCGTCCAGGGGAATAAAGTCAGCTTTCTTT. Filled out from reference TRBV28 and TRBJ1-1, the complete variable domain reads DVKVTQSSRYLVKRTGEKVFLECVQDMDHENMFWYRQDPGLGLRLIYFSYDVKMKEKGDIPEGYSVSREKKERFSLILESASTNQTSMYLCASSVSSRGIKSAFFGQGTRLTVV.

The chain uses TRBV9 and TRBJ2-3; D may be TRBD2 (6 bases). Per germline, CDR1 SGDLS and CDR2 YYNGEE. This CDR3 comprises 15 residues. The V end was cut by 4 bases, the J end by 1 base, with 13 bases between. The CDR3 nucleotides read TGTGCCAGCAGCTCCTTTACGGGGGGCACAGATACGCAGTATTTT. Its translation: CASSSFTGGTDTQYF.

The chain uses TRBV5-1 and TRBJ1-4; D not certain. Trimming pared 0 bases from V and 6 bases from J, leaving 9 bases between. Germline CDR1 SGHRS, CDR2 YFSETQ. This CDR3 is built from 14 residues. The CDR3 sequence: CASSLGSAYEKLFF. As DNA, the CDR3 is TGCGCCAGCAGCTTGGGCAGCGCGTATGAAAAACTGTTTTTT.

The chain uses TRBV27 and TRBJ2-7, with a tentative D call TRBD1 (6 bases). The V end lost 6 bases, the J end lost 0 bases, and 15 bases lay between the germline ends. The germline CDR1 and CDR2 sequences are MNHEY and SMNVEV (reference sequence). This CDR3 contains 15 residues. CDR3 protein: CASRMDRTFSYEQYF. The CDR3 region has the DNA TGTGCCAGCAGAATGGACAGAACCTTCTCCTACGAGCAGTACTTC.

V is TRBV30 and J is TRBJ2-3; unclear D gene. The CDR3 is 14 amino acids. Germline assignment: CDR1 GTSNPN and CDR2 SVGIG (reference sequence). The V and J ends lost 2 bases and 0 bases respectively, with 9 bases between them. The chain's CDR3 is CAWSLMGSTDTQYF. CDR3 bases: TGTGCCTGGAGTTTGATGGGTAGCACAGATACGCAGTATTTT.

The rearrangement uses TRBV30 and TRBJ1-6; the D gene is possibly TRBD1 (6 bases). Deletions cut 4 bases from V and 0 bases from J, with 16 bases between. The CDR3 runs 17 residues. Germline V gives CDR1 GTSNPN, CDR2 SVGIG (reference sequence). Here the CDR3 reads CAWTMLTGSSYNSPLHF. The CDR3 region has the DNA TGTGCCTGGACCATGCTCACAGGGAGCTCCTATAATTCACCCCTCCACTTT.

The V call is TRBV30, the J call TRBJ2-1, with 10 bases aligning to TRBD2. The CDR3 has 17 residues. Germline assignment: CDR1 GTSNPN and CDR2 SVGIG (reference sequence). V was clipped by 0 bases and J by 8 bases; unmatched bases: 13. Written as DNA, the CDR3 is TGTGCCTGGAGTGTCCCCCGGACTAGCGGTTTTTTGGATGAGCAGTTCTTC. Protein: CAWSVPRTSGFLDEQFF.

J is TRBJ2-5 and V is TRBV6-6, with D possibly TRBD1 on 7 matching bases. Trimming removed 6 bases at V and 5 bases at J, with 16 bases between. The CDR3 runs 14 residues. Germline CDR1 and CDR2: MNHNY and SVGAGI (reference sequence). CDR3 in amino acids: CASRHASGGETQYF. As DNA, the CDR3 is TGTGCCAGCAGGCACGCGTCAGGGGGGGAGACCCAGTACTTC.

This clone showed up just once. V usage is TRBV5-4 and J usage is TRBJ2-5; D gene unclear. From germline, CDR1 is SGHNT and CDR2 YYREEE (reference sequence). The CDR3 has 14 amino acids. Between the trimmed V and J ends, which lost 1 base and 5 bases, there was a span of 12 bases. CDR3 protein: CASSLQWGGETQYF. The CDR3 bases are TGTGCCAGCAGCTTGCAGTGGGGTGGGGAGACCCAGTACTTC. Full variable domain (remainder filled in from reference TRBV5-4 and TRBJ2-5): ETGVTQSPTHLIKTRGQQVTLRCSSQSGHNTVSWYQQALGQGPQFIFQYYREEENGRGNFPPRFSGLQFPNYSSELNVNALELDDSALYLCASSLQWGGETQYFGPGTRLLVL.

Concerning this clone itself: Different DNA sequences within this sample yield the same CDR3. The DNA of the CDR3 is TGCGCCAGCAGCCCCCAGTCGACAGATACGCAGTATTTT. Its translation: CASSPQSTDTQYF. The chain carries TRBV5-1 and TRBJ2-3, with D hard to call. Germline loops: CDR1 SGHRS, CDR2 YFSETQ. CDR3 length equals 13 residues. With 4 bases removed from V and 3 bases from J, the gap between germline ends came to 9 bases.

The gene calls are TRBV18 and TRBJ2-5, with a weak D call TRBD1 (5 bases). The length of the CDR3 is 14 residues. The V gene's germline CDR1 is KGHSH and CDR2 LQKENI. With 3 bases removed from V and 5 bases from J, the gap between germline ends came to 13 bases. CDR3 sequence: CASSPQGAAETQYF. For the CDR3, the DNA is TGTGCCAGCTCACCTCAGGGTGCCGCTGAGACCCAGTACTTC.

The rearrangement joins TRBV30 to TRBJ2-5; D is ambiguous. Germline V CDR1 and CDR2: GTSNPN, SVGIG (reference sequence). The CDR3 is made up of 15 amino acids. V shed 3 bases and J shed 4 bases, with 18 bases lying between them. The CDR3 region is CAWSRLRQQGETQYF. As DNA, the CDR3 is TGTGCCTGGAGCCGACTTAGGCAGCAAGGAGAGACCCAGTACTTC.

The CDR3 region is CAISFNSNQPQHF. The CDR3 DNA is TGTGCCATCAGTTTTAATAGCAATCAGCCCCAGCATTTT. The chain links TRBV10-3 to TRBJ1-5; D is undetermined. This CDR3 is built from 13 residues. The V and J ends lost 5 bases and 0 bases respectively, with 5 bases between them. Germline CDR1 and CDR2: ENHRY and SYGVKD.

V is TRBV4-3 and J is TRBJ2-1, with TRBD2 matching 11 bases. Trimming removed 1 base from V and 10 bases from J; junction bases left unmatched: 12. Germline CDR1 LGHNA, CDR2 YSLEER. This CDR3 is 17 amino acids long. The CDR3 sequence: CASSQGVASGRSREQFF. CDR3 sequence (DNA): TGCGCCAGCAGCCAAGGTGTCGCTAGCGGGAGGTCACGGGAGCAGTTCTTC.

The J gene is TRBJ1-6, the V gene TRBV27, with a weak D call TRBD1 (5 bases). The CDR3 is made up of 15 amino acids. CDR1 MNHEY and CDR2 SMNVEV come from the germline V gene (reference sequence). Trimming took 3 bases from V and 7 from J, leaving 13 bases between them. The CDR3 DNA sequence: TGTGCCAGCAGTTTTATGGCGACAGTAAATTCACCCCTCCACTTT. This codes for CASSFMATVNSPLHF.

This CDR3 reads CASSFRPGPGSPLHF. The DNA of the CDR3 is TGTGCCAGCAGCTTCCGGCCCGGACCGGGGTCACCCCTCCACTTT. V is TRBV7-3 and J is TRBJ1-6; D is unresolved. The CDR3 is made up of 15 amino acids. The V and J ends lost 3 bases and 10 bases respectively, with 16 bases between them. The germline gives CDR1 SGHTA, CDR2 FQGTGA. Filled out from reference TRBV7-3 and TRBJ1-6, the complete variable domain reads GAGVSQTPSNKVTEKGKYVELRCDPISGHTALYWYRQSLGQGPEFLIYFQGTGAADDSGLPNDRFFAVRPEGSVSTLKIQRTERGDSAVYLCASSFRPGPGSPLHFGNGTRLTVT.

This chain uses TRBV30 with TRBJ2-1; no clear D gene. Germline CDR1 GTSNPN, CDR2 SVGIG (reference sequence). The V end was cut by 5 bases, the J end by 5 bases, with 10 bases between. CDR3 size: 12 residues. The CDR3 region has the DNA TGTGCCTGGTCGGGCCACCACAATGAGCAGTTCTTC. Amino acids: CAWSGHHNEQFF.

The chain combines TRBV4-1 with TRBJ1-5; D unclear. V was clipped by 3 bases and J by 4 bases, with 13 bases between them. CDR3 length: 15 amino acids. Germline-derived CDR1 and CDR2 are MGHRA and YSYEKL. The CDR3, as DNA: TGCGCCAGCAGCCATGAGGGAGGTTCGAATCAGCCCCAGCATTTT. Amino acid sequence: CASSHEGGSNQPQHF.

The V call is TRBV10-3, the J call TRBJ1-1; D gene unclear. Germline V gene lookup returns CDR1 ENHRY and CDR2 SYGVKD. Deletions cut 3 bases from V and 6 bases from J, with 11 bases between. The CDR3 contains 13 residues. The CDR3 is CAISEPGLPEAFF. The CDR3 DNA reads as TGTGCCATCAGTGAACCGGGTTTGCCTGAAGCTTTCTTT.

The CDR3 DNA follows: TGTGCCAGCTTAGCGGGGCGGGGGCGTCAGCCCCAGCATTTT. Residues: CASLAGRGRQPQHF. V gene TRBV28 combines with J gene TRBJ1-5; weak D call: TRBD1 (6 bases). This CDR3 contains 14 residues. Between the trimmed V and J ends, which lost 8 bases and 6 bases, there was a span of 17 bases. Germline V gene lookup returns CDR1 MDHEN and CDR2 SYDVKM.